The 20 T cell receptor beta chains below were found in one sample sequenced in a study of blood T cell repertoires in COVID-19. The protocol was immunoSEQ multiplex PCR, while the TCRdb copy is restricted to in-frame clones and leaves out a portion. Among approximately 240,000 clones listed, around 81% were seen once. The source material was peripheral blood. The receptors come from a woman in her sixties with acute or convalescent COVID-19.

CDR3 sequence: CASSYGTATGELFF. The CDR3 nucleotides read TGTGCCAGCAGTTACGGGACAGCCACCGGGGAGCTGTTTTTT. The rearrangement joins TRBV6-2 or TRBV6-3 to TRBJ2-2; TRBD1 aligns across 7 bases. J gave up 4 bases and V 2 bases, and 1 base lay outside the gene matches. The CDR3 extends over 14 amino acids. CDR1 and CDR2 (germline): MNHEY, SVGEGT.

V is TRBV9 and J is TRBJ2-2; the match to TRBD1 covers 7 bases. The J segment lost 5 bases and the V segment lost 3 bases, leaving 1 base of the junction unmatched. The CDR3 length is 13 residues. Germline assignment: CDR1 SGDLS and CDR2 YYNGEE. The CDR3 reads CASSEQGTGELFF. CDR3 nucleotides: TGTGCCAGCAGCGAACAGGGGACCGGGGAGCTGTTTTTT.

V and J are TRBV5-8 and TRBJ1-2, with TRBD1 matching over 9 bases. CDR3 length: 14 amino acids. Per the germline V gene, CDR1 is SGHTS and CDR2 is YDEGEE. V lost 4 bases and J lost 7; bases outside the gene matches: 8. The CDR3 bases are TGTGCCAGCAGCGCGCCGGGACAGGGTGTTGGCTACACCTTC. This sequence encodes CASSAPGQGVGYTF. Using reference TRBV5-8 and TRBJ1-2 for the parts outside the CDR3, the full variable domain is EAGVTQSPTHLIKTRGQQATLRCSPISGHTSVYWYQQALGLGLQFLLWYDEGEERNRGNFPPRFSGRQFPNYSSELNVNALELEDSALYLCASSAPGQGVGYTFGSGTRLTVV.

The chain joins TRBV7-6 to TRBJ2-2, with 9 nucleotides matching TRBD1. V lost 3 bases, J lost 7 bases, and 6 bases stayed unmatched. Germline V gene lookup returns CDR1 SGHVS and CDR2 FNYEAQ. This CDR3 has 15 residues. This CDR3 reads CASSFGTGQGGELFF. The DNA for the CDR3 is TGTGCCAGCAGCTTCGGGACAGGGCAGGGCGGGGAGCTGTTTTTT. The entire variable domain, with the rest obtained from reference TRBV7-6 and TRBJ2-2, is as follows: GAGVSQSPRYKVTKRGQDVALRCDPISGHVSLYWYRQALGQGPEFLTYFNYEAQQDKSGLPNDRFSAERPEGSISTLTIQRTEQRDSAMYRCASSFGTGQGGELFFGEGSRLTVL.

This clone was recorded only once. The rearrangement uses TRBV14 and TRBJ1-4; D remains ambiguous. Germline values: CDR1 SGHDN, CDR2 FVKESK. The CDR3 spans 15 residues. V gave up 2 bases and J gave up 7 bases, with 14 bases separating them. This chain's CDR3 is CASSQNGVVTEKLFF. The CDR3 region has the DNA TGTGCCAGCAGCCAAAACGGGGTAGTGACTGAAAAACTGTTTTTT.

CDR3 region: CASRMVGRNTEAFF. CDR3 nucleotides: TGTGCCAGTAGAATGGTGGGGCGGAACACTGAAGCTTTCTTT. The chain couples TRBV19 to TRBJ1-1; a possible D gene is TRBD1 (5 bases). V was cut by 6 bases and J by 1 base, with 12 bases left in between. The CDR3 consists of 14 residues. Germline loops: CDR1 LNHDA, CDR2 SQIVND (reference sequence).

V is TRBV9 and J is TRBJ1-2; D perhaps matches TRBD1 (5 bases). The CDR3 covers 12 residues. V was shortened by 3 bases and J by 5 bases, with 8 bases between the two germline ends. Per germline, CDR1 SGDLS and CDR2 YYNGEE. The CDR3 sequence: CASSGRVYGYTF. The CDR3 bases are TGTGCCAGCAGCGGCAGGGTTTATGGCTACACCTTC.

The genes are TRBV3-1 (or the pseudogene TRBV3-2) and TRBJ1-2; 11 nucleotides line up with TRBD1. Germline CDR1 LGHDT, CDR2 YNNKEL (reference sequence). Trimming cost V 0 bases and J 4 bases; bases outside gene matches: 4. The CDR3 runs 16 residues. This CDR3 is CASSQDRTGGRYGYTF. The CDR3 DNA sequence: TGTGCCAGCAGCCAAGACCGGACAGGGGGCCGCTATGGCTACACCTTC.

This sequence joins TRBV6-6 and TRBJ1-1, with 7 nucleotides matching TRBD1. Per germline, CDR1 MNHNY and CDR2 SVGAGI (reference sequence). V dropped 2 bases and J dropped 7; count of bases not matched to a gene: 4. This CDR3 has 13 residues. The CDR3 DNA reads TGTGCCAGCAGTTACGGGACAGCGGGTGAAGCTTTCTTT. Encoded protein: CASSYGTAGEAFF.

The rearrangement links TRBV6-5 to TRBJ2-7; no clear D gene. V lost 0 bases to trimming and J lost 2 bases, with 14 bases between them. This CDR3 is built from 16 residues. Germline assignment: CDR1 MNHEY and CDR2 SVGAGI. The CDR3 DNA reads TGTGCCAGCAGTTACTCGAGACCTCGCACTACCTACGAGCAGTACTTC. Translation: CASSYSRPRTTYEQYF.

CDR3 in DNA: TGTGCCAGCAGATGGACAGGGGGAGGCTACACCTTC. Residues: CASRWTGGGYTF. The chain couples TRBV2 to TRBJ1-2; 10 bases map to TRBD1. CDR1 and CDR2 (germline): SNHLY, FYNNEI. This CDR3 contains 12 residues. J was trimmed by 8 bases and V by 6 bases; bases with no gene match: 3.

The chain is built from TRBV20-1 and TRBJ1-4, with D maybe TRBD1 (6 bases). Germline CDR1 DFQATT, CDR2 SNEGSKA (reference sequence). The CDR3 covers 11 residues. The CDR3 DNA follows: TGCAGCTACAGGGTTGCTGAAAAACTGTTTTTT. It translates to CSYRVAEKLFF.

The rearrangement uses TRBV7-2 and TRBJ2-7; D is undetermined. Trimming pared 3 bases from V and 0 bases from J, leaving 6 bases between. Germline loops: CDR1 SGHTA, CDR2 FQGNSA. This CDR3 is 13 amino acids long. The CDR3 region is CASSLTISYEQYF. The CDR3 nucleotides are TGTGCCAGCAGCTTGACAATCTCCTACGAGCAGTACTTC.

This clone appeared a few times. The J gene is TRBJ2-7, the V gene TRBV7-8; TRBD1 might be the D (5 bases). V lost 5 bases, J lost 2 bases, and 13 bases lay in between. The CDR3 contains 14 residues. Germline values: CDR1 SGHVS, CDR2 FQNEAQ. CDR3 DNA sequence: TGTGCCAGCAGCGTCCAACAAGGGGCCTACGAGCAGTACTTC. It is translated as CASSVQQGAYEQYF. Looking up the rest from reference TRBV7-8 and TRBJ2-7 gives the full variable domain: GAGVSQSPRYKVAKRGQDVALRCDPISGHVSLFWYQQALGQGPEFLTYFQNEAQLDKSGLPSDRFFAERPEGSVSTLKIQRTQQEDSAVYLCASSVQQGAYEQYFGPGTRLTVT.

This chain links TRBV11-2 with TRBJ1-5; unclear D gene. The germline V gene has CDR1 SGHAT and CDR2 FQNNGV. The V end lost 0 bases, the J end lost 3 bases, and 6 bases lay between the germline ends. The CDR3 has 14 residues. The CDR3 sequence: CASSLDPYNQPQHF. DNA for the CDR3: TGTGCCAGCAGCTTAGACCCTTACAATCAGCCCCAGCATTTT.

This sequence joins TRBV27 and TRBJ1-6, with 10 bases that match TRBD1. Germline V CDR1 and CDR2: MNHEY, SMNVEV (reference sequence). CDR3 length equals 15 residues. V lost 2 bases to trimming and J lost 7 bases; unmatched junction nucleotides: 2. CDR3 DNA: TGTGCCAGCAGTTTAGGGACAGGGGTCAATTCACCCCTCCACTTT. Translation: CASSLGTGVNSPLHF.

The chain joins TRBV3-1 (or the pseudogene TRBV3-2) to TRBJ1-2; D is perhaps TRBD1 (5 bases). CDR3 size: 16 residues. The germline gives CDR1 LGHDT, CDR2 YNNKEL (reference sequence). The germline V and J ends were trimmed by 0 bases and 0 bases, with 11 bases remaining between them. The CDR3, as DNA: TGTGCCAGCAGCCAAGAGTGGGGCAGGGCTAACTATGGCTACACCTTC. Its translation is CASSQEWGRANYGYTF.

The chain recombines TRBV7-9 with TRBJ2-1; TRBD2 matches at 9 bases. This CDR3 comprises 16 residues. Germline CDR1 is SEHNR and CDR2 is FQNEAQ (reference sequence). Trimming at V came to 1 base and at J to 5 bases, leaving 6 bases not matched to a gene. The CDR3 loop reads CASSLVFSGGNNEQFF. The CDR3 nucleotides are TGTGCCAGCAGCTTAGTTTTTAGCGGGGGAAACAATGAGCAGTTCTTC.

V and J are TRBV27 and TRBJ1-5; D gene uncertain. Trimming removed 10 bases from V and 5 bases from J, with 18 bases in between. The CDR3 consists of 14 residues. Per germline, CDR1 MNHEY and CDR2 SMNVEV (reference sequence). For the CDR3, the DNA is TGTGCCACCGCGGTGCGGCCTCGGGATCAGCCCCAGCATTTT. As protein: CATAVRPRDQPQHF.

The rearrangement links TRBV18 to TRBJ1-2; no reliable D call. Trimming left V 6 bases short and J 4 bases short, with 12 bases between. The CDR3 has 13 amino acids. Germline lookup yields CDR1 KGHSH and CDR2 LQKENI. The CDR3 DNA follows: TGTGCCAGCTCCTTACGGCAGGCCTATGGCTACACCTTC. Its translation: CASSLRQAYGYTF.